This T cell receptor (beta chain) stems from a study of control samples from healthy donors and cancer patients. The repertoire was sequenced with immunoSEQ multiplex PCR; TCRdb's copy has only in-frame clones and lacks some. The data contain 190,000 or so clones, roughly 91% of them singletons. V was shortened by 1 base and J by 6 bases, with 15 bases between the two germline ends. Germline V gives CDR1 LGHDT, CDR2 YNNKEL (reference sequence). The CDR3 is made up of 15 amino acids. This sequence originates from a man younger than 30 in good health. What was sequenced was blood. The chain links TRBV3-1 (or the pseudogene TRBV3-2) to TRBJ1-2; possible D gene TRBD1, 5 bases. The CDR3 nucleotides are TGTGCCAGCAGCCAAGCCAGGGCGCCCCTAAATGGCTACACCTTC. It is translated as CASSQARAPLNGYTF.